The 20 T cell receptor beta chains below all came from one sample that was sequenced in a study of Graves' ophthalmopathy and Graves' hyperthyroidism. The study amplified TCR beta CDR3 regions using RNA transcripts. HTBI-primed RT-PCR formed the first round, and a multiplex PCR formed the second. TCRdb redid the calling of the multiplex PCR reads with MiXCR, one entry per CDR3 protein. The sample gives approximately 1.2 million distinct CDR3 sequences, approximately 35% of which show up once; roughly 11% is in the top ten. Sequenced sample: peripheral blood or thyroid tissue (not recorded which). Source of these receptors: an adult man with Graves' hyperthyroidism.

This clonotype has at least ten counts. This chain connects TRBV29-1 to TRBJ2-5, with a possible D match to TRBD2 (5 bases). Trimming stripped 6 bases from V and 4 bases from J, with 9 bases between. The CDR3 has 11 amino acids. The germline gives CDR1 SQVTM, CDR2 ANQGSEA. CDR3: CSVTSLETQYF. As DNA, the CDR3 is TGCAGCGTAACTAGTTTAGAGACCCAGTACTTC. The full variable domain, completed using reference TRBV29-1 and TRBJ2-5, is SAVISQKPSRDICQRGTSLTIQCQVDSQVTMMFWYRQQPGQSLTLIATANQGSEATYESGFVIDKFPISRPNLTFSTLTVSNMSPEDSSIYLCSVTSLETQYFGPGTRLLVL.

The chain joins TRBV29-1 to TRBJ1-2, with 8 bases identical to TRBD1. The CDR3 sequence is 12 residues long. Trimming took 8 bases from V and 4 from J; bases not matched to a gene: 6. Germline loops: CDR1 SQVTM, CDR2 ANQGSEA. The CDR3 sequence is CSLDRASYGYTF. The CDR3 DNA sequence: TGCAGCCTGGACAGGGCGAGCTATGGCTACACCTTC. Together with reference TRBV29-1 and TRBJ1-2, the CDR3 gives the full variable domain: SAVISQKPSRDICQRGTSLTIQCQVDSQVTMMFWYRQQPGQSLTLIATANQGSEATYESGFVIDKFPISRPNLTFSTLTVSNMSPEDSSIYLCSLDRASYGYTFGSGTRLTVV.

This clonotype was picked up many times. V usage is TRBV19 and J usage is TRBJ2-5; the D is unclear. Germline CDR1 and CDR2: LNHDA and SQIVND (reference sequence). V was clipped by 6 bases and J by 1 base, with 9 bases between them. The CDR3 sequence is 13 residues long. The CDR3 sequence is CASRRRSQETQYF. The CDR3 coding sequence is TGTGCCAGTAGGAGGCGAAGCCAAGAGACCCAGTACTTC.

The chain uses TRBV29-1 and TRBJ2-7, with TRBD2 matching 10 bases. Trimming took 6 bases from V and 0 from J; bases not matched to a gene: 11. Germline V lookup: CDR1 SQVTM, CDR2 ANQGSEA. The CDR3 contains 16 residues. The CDR3 loop is CSVLTSGTLNSYEQYF. The CDR3 DNA is TGCAGCGTCCTCACTAGCGGGACACTGAACTCCTACGAGCAGTACTTC.

This clonotype was seen at least ten times. The chain has TRBV7-6 and TRBJ2-7, with 11 nucleotides matching TRBD1. The J segment lost 6 bases and the V segment lost 5 bases, leaving 6 bases of the junction unmatched. The germline V gene has CDR1 SGHVS and CDR2 FNYEAQ. This CDR3 has 14 residues. CDR3: CASSRGQGALEQYF. The CDR3 bases are TGTGCCAGCAGCCGAGGACAGGGGGCTCTCGAGCAGTACTTC.

V gene TRBV9 combines with J gene TRBJ2-7; TRBD1 matches at 8 bases. Germline CDR1 and CDR2: SGDLS and YYNGEE. V lost 4 bases, J lost 3 bases, and 12 bases stayed unmatched. The CDR3 length is 16 residues. The CDR3 bases are TGTGCCAGCAGCCCGAAAGCAGGGGGCGGTTTCTACGAGCAGTACTTC. It codes for CASSPKAGGGFYEQYF. The whole variable domain, filled in from reference TRBV9 and TRBJ2-7, reads DSGVTQTPKHLITATGQRVTLRCSPRSGDLSVYWYQQSLDQGLQFLIQYYNGEERAKGNILERFSAQQFPDLHSELNLSSLELGDSALYFCASSPKAGGGFYEQYFGPGTRLTVT.

This clonotype has ten or more counts. The chain links TRBV19 to TRBJ1-5; 7 nucleotides agree with TRBD1. The V and J ends lost 5 bases and 3 bases, in that order; junction bases with no gene match: 7. The CDR3 totals 15 residues. The germline V gene has CDR1 LNHDA and CDR2 SQIVND (reference sequence). The CDR3 spells CASSQIDRDNQPQHF. CDR3 coding DNA: TGTGCCAGTAGTCAAATTGACAGGGACAATCAGCCCCAGCATTTT.

The J gene is TRBJ2-5, the V gene TRBV20-1, with 12 bases identical to TRBD2. The length of the CDR3 is 13 residues. J was trimmed by 4 bases and V by 4 bases; bases with no gene match: 1. In germline, CDR1 is DFQATT, CDR2 SNEGSKA (reference sequence). CDR3 residues: CSAMTSGRETQYF. The CDR3 DNA reads TGCAGTGCTATGACTAGCGGGAGAGAGACCCAGTACTTC.

This clonotype was observed at least ten times. The chain uses TRBV5-1 and TRBJ2-6; 11 positions agree with TRBD1. V gave up 0 bases and J gave up 0 bases; unmatched junction bases: 2. The germline V gene has CDR1 SGHRS and CDR2 YFSETQ. There are 18 residues in the CDR3. The DNA for the CDR3 is TGCGCCAGCAGCTTGGACGGGACAGGGGGCTCTGGGGCCAACGTCCTGACTTTC. Amino acids: CASSLDGTGGSGANVLTF.

This clonotype appeared many times. The gene calls are TRBV20-1 and TRBJ1-4, with 8 bases that match TRBD1. V lost 1 base to trimming and J lost 6 bases; unmatched junction nucleotides: 4. Germline loops: CDR1 DFQATT, CDR2 SNEGSKA (reference sequence). This CDR3 comprises 14 residues. The chain's CDR3 is CSARVGQGDEKLFF. CDR3 DNA: TGCAGTGCTAGAGTCGGACAGGGAGATGAAAAACTGTTTTTT.

The rearrangement links TRBV20-1 to TRBJ2-7; 7 nucleotides match TRBD2. V shed 6 bases, J shed 3 bases, and the junction held 11 bases outside the gene matches. Germline assignment: CDR1 DFQATT and CDR2 SNEGSKA (reference sequence). There are 14 residues in the CDR3. The CDR3, as DNA: TGCAGTGCCGCGACTAGCCGGTTTCTCTACGAGCAGTACTTC. Translated: CSAATSRFLYEQYF.

V is TRBV12-3 or TRBV12-4 and J is TRBJ2-7; D might be TRBD1 or TRBD2, each matching 6 bases. The CDR3 totals 14 residues. Trimming took off 3 bases at V and 5 bases at J, with 14 bases between the two ends. CDR3 sequence reads: CASSFGGGFDEQYF. Written as DNA, the CDR3 is TGTGCCAGCAGTTTCGGGGGCGGCTTCGACGAGCAGTACTTC.

Turning to this clonotype: Since a much larger clone is just one base distant, this may be a read error. V and J are TRBV4-3 and TRBJ2-6; D is possibly TRBD2 (5 bases). Per the germline V gene, CDR1 is LGHNA and CDR2 is YSLEER. The CDR3 extends over 11 amino acids. V lost 4 bases and J lost 15, with 10 bases in between. CDR3 nucleotide sequence: TGCGCCAGCAGCCGAGAGGGCAGCCTGACTTTC. Translation gives CASSREGSLTF.

The chain couples TRBV20-1 to TRBJ2-5; 7 bases line up with TRBD2. The CDR3 covers 14 residues. After removal of 5 bases from V and 5 bases from J, the junction contained 11 bases not matched to a gene. Per the germline V gene, CDR1 is DFQATT and CDR2 is SNEGSKA (reference sequence). CDR3 sequence (DNA): TGCAGTGCTTCCCCAGCGGGGCTTTTGGAGACCCAGTACTTC. Translation gives CSASPAGLLETQYF.

A few counts support this clonotype. V gene TRBV30 combines with J gene TRBJ1-1; tentatively, D is TRBD1 (5 bases). This CDR3 contains 13 residues. Trimming took off 4 bases at V and 4 bases at J, with 13 bases between the two ends. Germline assignment: CDR1 GTSNPN and CDR2 SVGIG (reference sequence). The CDR3 is CAWTWGGSTEAFF. The CDR3 DNA reads TGTGCCTGGACGTGGGGCGGGAGCACTGAAGCTTTCTTT. Combining the CDR3 with reference TRBV30 and TRBJ1-1 gives the whole variable domain SQTIHQWPATLVQPVGSPLSLECTVEGTSNPNLYWYRQAAGRGLQLLFYSVGIGQISSEVPQNLSASRPQDRQFILSSKKLLLSDSGFYLCAWTWGGSTEAFFGQGTRLTVV.

In DNA form, the CDR3 reads TGCAGTGCCGTGAACACCTACGAGCAGTACTTC. It codes for CSAVNTYEQYF. This chain connects TRBV20-1 to TRBJ2-7; D remains unclear. Germline CDR1 is DFQATT and CDR2 is SNEGSKA (reference sequence). The CDR3 is 11 amino acids. V lost 6 bases, J lost 2 bases, and 8 bases lay in between.

The chain couples TRBV9 to TRBJ2-5, with D perhaps matching TRBD2 (7 bases). Germline V gives CDR1 SGDLS, CDR2 YYNGEE. The V gene lost 3 bases and the J gene lost 5 bases, with 14 bases spanning the gap. This CDR3 spans 14 amino acids. The CDR3 DNA reads as TGTGCCAGCAGCGAGGGGGGGTTTCGGGAGACCCAGTACTTC. This encodes CASSEGGFRETQYF.

The genes are TRBV12-3 or TRBV12-4 and TRBJ1-6; 7 bases agree with TRBD1. The CDR3 runs 16 residues. J gave up 9 bases and V 9 bases, and 17 bases lay outside the gene matches. CDR3 protein: CASTKQGSARGSPLHF. The CDR3 DNA follows: TGTGCCAGTACGAAACAGGGGTCAGCACGGGGTTCACCCCTCCACTTT.

This clonotype was seen just once. The chain is built from TRBV24-1 and TRBJ2-7; D perhaps matches TRBD2 (5 bases). CDR3 length equals 14 residues. Trimming left V 6 bases short and J 5 bases short, with 16 bases between. Germline CDR1 KGHDR, CDR2 SFDVKD. CDR3 bases: TGTGCCACCAGTCGGGGTTCGTACAATGACGAGCAGTACTTC. It is translated as CATSRGSYNDEQYF.

This chain uses TRBV20-1 with TRBJ1-5; 10 bases are a match to TRBD1. The CDR3 has 18 residues. Trimming cost V 0 bases and J 5 bases; bases outside gene matches: 13. Germline V lookup: CDR1 DFQATT, CDR2 SNEGSKA (reference sequence). The CDR3 reads CSARDDRPGQGIDQPQHF. The CDR3 region has the DNA TGCAGTGCTAGAGATGACCGGCCGGGACAGGGGATAGATCAGCCCCAGCATTTT.